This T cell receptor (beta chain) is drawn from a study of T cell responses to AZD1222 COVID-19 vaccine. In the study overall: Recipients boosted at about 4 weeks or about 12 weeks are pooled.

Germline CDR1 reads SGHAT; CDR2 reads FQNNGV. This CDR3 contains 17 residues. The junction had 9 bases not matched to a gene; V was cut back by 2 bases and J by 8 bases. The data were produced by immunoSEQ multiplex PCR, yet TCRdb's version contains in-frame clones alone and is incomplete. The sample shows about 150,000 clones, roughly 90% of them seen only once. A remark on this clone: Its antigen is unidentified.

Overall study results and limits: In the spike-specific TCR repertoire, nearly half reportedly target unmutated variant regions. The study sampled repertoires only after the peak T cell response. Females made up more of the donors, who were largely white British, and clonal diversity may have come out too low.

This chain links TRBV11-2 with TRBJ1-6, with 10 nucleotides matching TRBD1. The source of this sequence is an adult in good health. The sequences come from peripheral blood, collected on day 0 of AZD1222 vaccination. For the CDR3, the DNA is TGTGCCAGCAGCTTACTAACCCGGACAGGGGGAGATTCACCCCTCCACTTT. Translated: CASSLLTRTGGDSPLHF.